These 29 T cell receptor beta chains share one sample of origin, sequenced in a study of T cell changes during pregnancy in multiple sclerosis (dated by TCRdb to between 2019 and 2020). Library preparation used the immunoSEQ multiplex PCR assay. TCRdb mirrors the immuneACCESS table, restricted to in-frame sequences. Some clones are absent from its copies; in checked studies, under half trace to an unresolved V gene, and the reason for the others is unknown. This sample comprises about 86,000 clones, about 91% of them detected only once. The ten biggest clones cover around 2% of the sample. The sequences come from peripheral blood, collected in the first trimester of pregnancy. These receptors were taken from a female donor in good health, enrolled as a control in a pregnancy study.

In nucleotides, the CDR3 is TGTGCCAGTGGGAGCCCAACACCGAATGAAAAACTGTTTTTT. Its protein is CASGSPTPNEKLFF. The chain carries TRBV27 and TRBJ1-4; no clear D. Germline lookup yields CDR1 MNHEY and CDR2 SMNVEV (reference sequence). The CDR3 is 14 residues long. With 9 bases removed from V and 5 bases from J, the gap between germline ends came to 16 bases.

The gene calls are TRBV5-1 and TRBJ2-1; TRBD2 aligns across 9 bases. The CDR3 covers 15 residues. V lost 1 base to trimming and J lost 4 bases; unmatched junction nucleotides: 3. Germline CDR1 is SGHRS and CDR2 is YFSETQ. This CDR3 is CASSLLAGSYNEQFF. The CDR3 nucleotides are TGCGCCAGCAGCTTGCTAGCGGGGAGTTACAATGAGCAGTTCTTC.

The chain is built from TRBV4-2 and TRBJ2-2; 10 bases are a match to TRBD1. The V gene end was trimmed by 6 bases and the J gene end by 7 bases; junction bases not matched to a gene: 8. CDR3 length: 15 residues. The germline CDR1 and CDR2 sequences are LGHNA and YNFKEQ. This CDR3 is CASRRDRGRDGELFF. CDR3 sequence (DNA): TGTGCCAGCAGAAGGGACAGGGGAAGAGACGGGGAGCTGTTTTTT.

This chain links TRBV2 with TRBJ1-6; TRBD1 agrees at 9 bases. The CDR3 contains 14 residues. V shed 6 bases, J shed 9 bases, and the junction held 6 bases outside the gene matches. Looked up from germline, CDR1 is SNHLY and CDR2 is FYNNEI. This CDR3 is CASSTGTGFSPLHF. The CDR3 DNA reads TGTGCCAGCAGCACCGGGACAGGGTTTTCACCCCTCCACTTT.

This sequence joins TRBV28 and TRBJ1-1; weak D call: TRBD1 (6 bases). Germline CDR1 and CDR2: MDHEN and SYDVKM. V was pared by 6 bases and J by 1 base, with 12 bases between. CDR3 size: 14 residues. DNA of the CDR3: TGTGCCAGCAGCCCCGGGACAACGAACACTGAAGCTTTCTTT. This sequence encodes CASSPGTTNTEAFF.

The genes are TRBV7-8 and TRBJ2-7; D is perhaps TRBD2 (7 bases). V was shortened by 3 bases and J by 9 bases, with 27 bases between the two germline ends. The CDR3 contains 17 residues. From germline, CDR1 is SGHVS and CDR2 FQNEAQ. CDR3 amino acids: CASSFTGFVREGIGQYF. The CDR3 DNA reads TGTGCCAGCAGCTTCACAGGGTTTGTCAGGGAGGGAATAGGGCAGTACTTC.

This chain connects TRBV19 to TRBJ1-6; TRBD1 aligns across 8 bases. The CDR3 consists of 16 residues. The V gene end was trimmed by 7 bases and the J gene end by 7 bases; junction bases not matched to a gene: 12. CDR1 is LNHDA, CDR2 SQIVND, per germline (reference sequence). Here the CDR3 reads CASTYTGTGVNSPLHF. In nucleotides, the CDR3 is TGTGCCAGTACCTATACCGGGACAGGAGTAAATTCACCCCTCCACTTT. Full variable domain (missing parts from reference TRBV19 and TRBJ1-6): DGGITQSPKYLFRKEGQNVTLSCEQNLNHDAMYWYRQDPGQGLRLIYYSQIVNDFQKGDIAEGYSVSREKKESFPLTVTSAQKNPTAFYLCASTYTGTGVNSPLHFGNGTRLTVT.

The chain is built from TRBV18 and TRBJ2-3, with D unresolved. V was trimmed by 3 bases and J by 1 base, leaving 5 bases between them. This CDR3 comprises 13 residues. Germline-derived CDR1 and CDR2 are KGHSH and LQKENI. The CDR3 DNA follows: TGTGCCAGCTCACCGGCAGGCACAGATACGCAGTATTTT. Amino acids: CASSPAGTDTQYF.

The CDR3 bases are TGTGCCAGCAGCTTGTTTTCTCAGGGACAGGGATATTCACCCCTCCACTTT. Translated: CASSLFSQGQGYSPLHF. This chain uses TRBV7-3 with TRBJ1-6; 9 positions agree with TRBD1. The CDR3 has 17 amino acids. V shed 3 bases, J shed 8 bases, and the junction held 11 bases outside the gene matches. The germline gives CDR1 SGHTA, CDR2 FQGTGA.

The J gene is TRBJ1-5, the V gene TRBV6-5, with a weak D call TRBD1 (6 bases). The ends were cut back, 9 bases at V and 5 bases at J, with 11 bases in the middle. Looked up from germline, CDR1 is MNHEY and CDR2 is SVGAGI. This CDR3 comprises 12 residues. CDR3 nucleotides: TGTGCCAGTGGACAGACTTATCAGCCCCAGCATTTT. Translation gives CASGQTYQPQHF.

The chain has TRBV5-4 and TRBJ1-3, with D possibly being TRBD1 (6 bases). Trimming left V 4 bases short and J 6 bases short, with 14 bases between. The CDR3 sequence is 14 residues long. Germline CDR1 is SGHNT and CDR2 is YYREEE (reference sequence). Here the CDR3 reads CASSRDRNENTIYF. CDR3 coding DNA: TGTGCCAGCAGCCGCGACAGGAACGAAAACACCATATATTTT. The full variable domain, in which reference TRBV5-4 and TRBJ1-3 provide the parts outside the CDR3, is ETGVTQSPTHLIKTRGQQVTLRCSSQSGHNTVSWYQQALGQGPQFIFQYYREEENGRGNFPPRFSGLQFPNYSSELNVNALELDDSALYLCASSRDRNENTIYFGEGSWLTVV.

This clone came up once. The chain carries TRBV5-4 and TRBJ1-3; TRBD1 agrees at 7 bases. The V gene's germline CDR1 is SGHNT and CDR2 YYREEE (reference sequence). The length of the CDR3 is 14 residues. V shed 5 bases, J shed 4 bases, and the junction held 6 bases outside the gene matches. The CDR3 DNA is TGTGCCAGCAGTATACAGGGGTCAGGAAACACCATATATTTT. Its translation: CASSIQGSGNTIYF. Combining the CDR3 with reference TRBV5-4 and TRBJ1-3 gives the whole variable domain ETGVTQSPTHLIKTRGQQVTLRCSSQSGHNTVSWYQQALGQGPQFIFQYYREEENGRGNFPPRFSGLQFPNYSSELNVNALELDDSALYLCASSIQGSGNTIYFGEGSWLTVV.

This chain joins TRBV5-1 and TRBJ1-4, with 7 bases lining up with TRBD1. V was pared by 5 bases and J by 2 bases, with 3 bases of the junction left unmatched. The length of the CDR3 is 14 residues. The germline V gene has CDR1 SGHRS and CDR2 YFSETQ. The CDR3 region has the DNA TGCGCCAGCAGACAACAGGGGACTAATGAAAAACTGTTTTTT. Residues: CASRQQGTNEKLFF.

This clone was recorded once. This CDR3 reads CASSQGRGGSYEQYF. DNA of the CDR3: TGTGCCAGCAGCCAAGGGCGGGGGGGCTCCTACGAGCAGTACTTC. The rearrangement joins TRBV4-2 to TRBJ2-7; TRBD2 aligns across 9 bases. V lost 1 base to trimming and J lost 0 bases; unmatched junction nucleotides: 1. Germline V CDR1 and CDR2: LGHNA, YNFKEQ. This CDR3 has 15 residues.

The gene calls are TRBV27 and TRBJ2-1; D is perhaps TRBD2 (5 bases). The V gene lost 3 bases and the J gene lost 7 bases, with 19 bases spanning the gap. This CDR3 has 16 amino acids. In germline, CDR1 is MNHEY, CDR2 SMNVEV (reference sequence). The CDR3, as DNA: TGTGCCAGCAGTTTCACCGTAGGAGGAGTAAGGAATGAGCAGTTCTTC. Translated: CASSFTVGGVRNEQFF.

The CDR3 region is CASSYGQNTEAFF. The CDR3 DNA sequence: TGTGCCAGCAGTTACGGACAGAACACTGAAGCTTTCTTT. The chain combines TRBV6-5 with TRBJ1-1; tentatively, D is TRBD1 (5 bases). The germline V and J ends were trimmed by 2 bases and 1 base, with 5 bases remaining between them. This CDR3 is 13 amino acids long. Germline loops: CDR1 MNHEY, CDR2 SVGAGI.

The chain couples TRBV9 to TRBJ1-3, with TRBD1 as a possible D gene (5 bases). The germline V gene has CDR1 SGDLS and CDR2 YYNGEE. The CDR3 extends over 18 amino acids. V was cut by 1 base and J by 0 bases, with 17 bases left in between. The CDR3 loop is CASSVRSSGDRSGNTIYF. Written as DNA, the CDR3 is TGTGCCAGCAGCGTAAGAAGCTCGGGGGATCGCTCTGGAAACACCATATATTTT.

The chain couples TRBV11-1 to TRBJ2-7; 9 bases map to TRBD1. Trimming cost V 3 bases and J 4 bases; bases outside gene matches: 4. The CDR3 length is 14 residues. Germline V lookup: CDR1 SGHAT, CDR2 FQDESV (reference sequence). CDR3 sequence reads: CASSFGTGSYEQYF. The CDR3 DNA reads as TGTGCCAGCAGCTTTGGGACAGGGAGTTACGAGCAGTACTTC.

The chain is built from TRBV6-5 and TRBJ1-1, with unresolved D. CDR1 and CDR2 (germline): MNHEY, SVGAGI. The CDR3 extends over 12 amino acids. Trimming cost V 5 bases and J 5 bases, with 9 bases left between them. The CDR3 nucleotides are TGTGCCAGCAGTCCACACCGAACTGAAGCTTTCTTT. Translated: CASSPHRTEAFF.

This chain joins TRBV7-8 and TRBJ2-7, with 8 bases that match TRBD1. CDR3 length: 13 residues. The germline V gene has CDR1 SGHVS and CDR2 FQNEAQ. V was clipped by 8 bases and J by 6 bases; unmatched bases: 9. The CDR3, as DNA: TGTGCCAGCTTCCGGGACAGGTTCGGCGAGCAGTACTTC. Translating gives CASFRDRFGEQYF.

The rearrangement links TRBV5-4 to TRBJ1-2; TRBD1 aligns across 8 bases. Trimming removed 0 bases from V and 2 bases from J; junction bases left unmatched: 9. The CDR3 covers 17 residues. From germline, CDR1 is SGHNT and CDR2 YYREEE (reference sequence). CDR3 nucleotide sequence: TGTGCCAGCAGCTTGGCCGGCTACAGGGGGGTAAACTATGGCTACACCTTC. Its protein product is CASSLAGYRGVNYGYTF.

This chain joins TRBV4-3 and TRBJ2-7; 9 nucleotides agree with TRBD1. V lost 0 bases and J lost 10; bases outside the gene matches: 10. Germline loops: CDR1 LGHNA, CDR2 YSLEER. The CDR3 has 15 residues. This CDR3 is CASSQDRLGQGTQYF. CDR3 coding DNA: TGCGCCAGCAGCCAAGATCGTCTGGGACAGGGAACCCAGTACTTC.

The chain is built from TRBV6-5 and TRBJ1-2; D call uncertain. Trimming removed 0 bases from V and 7 bases from J, with 6 bases in between. The CDR3 covers 12 residues. Germline CDR1 is MNHEY and CDR2 is SVGAGI. The DNA of the CDR3 is TGTGCCAGCAGTTACTCGAGCGGTGGCTACACCTTC. It yields the protein CASSYSSGGYTF.

The chain couples TRBV19 to TRBJ1-1, with D possibly matching TRBD1 (5 bases). Trimming pared 6 bases from V and 7 bases from J, leaving 15 bases between. CDR3 length: 13 residues. Germline CDR1 reads LNHDA; CDR2 reads SQIVND (reference sequence). The CDR3 DNA reads TGTGCCAGTAGAATGGAGGGGTTCTTTGAAGCTTTCTTT. It codes for CASRMEGFFEAFF. The variable domain in full, completed from reference TRBV19 and TRBJ1-1, reads DGGITQSPKYLFRKEGQNVTLSCEQNLNHDAMYWYRQDPGQGLRLIYYSQIVNDFQKGDIAEGYSVSREKKESFPLTVTSAQKNPTAFYLCASRMEGFFEAFFGQGTRLTVV.

V gene TRBV4-1 combines with J gene TRBJ2-3; 12 bases agree with TRBD2. There are 14 residues in the CDR3. Germline CDR1 reads MGHRA; CDR2 reads YSYEKL. V lost 8 bases to trimming and J lost 4 bases; unmatched junction nucleotides: 4. CDR3 in amino acids: CASRGTSGSDTQYF. CDR3 in DNA: TGCGCCAGCCGAGGGACTAGCGGGTCAGATACGCAGTATTTT.

V gene TRBV28 combines with J gene TRBJ1-1; tentative D call: TRBD1 (5 bases). CDR1 and CDR2 (germline): MDHEN, SYDVKM. The CDR3 runs to 16 residues. V lost 4 bases and J lost 5, with 20 bases in between. CDR3 sequence: CASSWGPGEGRTEAFF. The CDR3 DNA reads as TGTGCCAGCAGTTGGGGTCCGGGAGAGGGGAGGACTGAAGCTTTCTTT.

This clone was detected only once. This sequence joins TRBV10-3 and TRBJ1-1, with a tentative D call TRBD1 (5 bases). Germline CDR1 is ENHRY and CDR2 is SYGVKD. Trimming removed 2 bases from V and 4 bases from J, with 17 bases in between. CDR3 length: 16 amino acids. CDR3 sequence (DNA): TGTGCCATCAGTGAGCCGGTCCGGGGGGTTGGCACTGAAGCTTTCTTT. The encoded protein is CAISEPVRGVGTEAFF.

The chain employs TRBV7-2 and TRBJ1-2, with 8 bases identical to TRBD1. With 8 bases clipped from V and 7 bases from J, the junction kept 6 bases outside the gene matches. CDR3 size: 12 residues. CDR1 and CDR2 (germline): SGHTA, FQGNSA. As DNA, the CDR3 is TGTGCCAGCCGACAGGGGATTGGTGGCTACACCTTC. Its protein is CASRQGIGGYTF.

The chain is built from TRBV7-3 and TRBJ2-1; 9 bases agree with TRBD2. Losses at the gene ends were 5 bases for V and 5 bases for J; bases not matched to a gene: 10. There are 16 residues in the CDR3. The germline V gene encodes CDR1 SGHTA and CDR2 FQGTGA. CDR3: CASSPQLAGVNNEQFF. CDR3 in DNA: TGTGCCAGCAGCCCTCAGTTAGCGGGGGTAAACAATGAGCAGTTCTTC.